Presented here are 2 T cell receptor beta chains from one specimen sequenced in a study of cytomegalovirus exposure and HLA in healthy donors. Primers: 60 Vbeta forward and 13 Jbeta reverse. The protocol was immunoSEQ multiplex PCR, while the TCRdb copy is restricted to in-frame clones and leaves out a portion. The table lists approximately 150,000 clones, around 78% of them singletons. Sequencing was performed on PBMCs. The receptors originated from a man aged 40-49 years in good health and CMV-seronegative.

The chain employs TRBV6-6 and TRBJ1-3, with 7 bases lining up with TRBD1. Looked up from germline, CDR1 is MNHNY and CDR2 is SVGAGI (reference sequence). There are 16 residues in the CDR3. V lost 2 bases to trimming and J lost 3 bases; unmatched junction nucleotides: 7. The CDR3 bases are TGTGCCAGCAGTTACCCCGGGACAGCGGTTGGAAACACCATATATTTT. Protein product: CASSYPGTAVGNTIYF.

The chain uses TRBV28 and TRBJ2-1; 13 bases line up with TRBD2. With 7 bases clipped from V and 5 bases from J, the junction kept 8 bases outside the gene matches. The CDR3 extends over 16 amino acids. The germline V gene has CDR1 MDHEN and CDR2 SYDVKM. CDR3 amino acids: CASTRTSGRFDNEQFF. The CDR3 coding sequence is TGTGCCAGCACCCGGACTAGCGGGAGATTCGACAATGAGCAGTTCTTC.